The rows below give T cell receptor beta chains drawn from one sample of a study of blood T cells in healthy people across ages. From the 5' RACE reads, TCRdb called clonotypes with MiXCR, one entry per CDR3 protein. The sample consists of 1.5 million to 2 million distinct CDR3 sequences, about 50% of them appearing once. Source material: blood. These receptors were collected from a woman between 40 and 55 years old in good health. CDR3s leave out the opening cysteine and the closing phenylalanine or tryptophan. Clone size, where shown, is once, few, many, or a class for clones that have expanded.

abundance,j_gene,v_gene,CDR3aa
-,TRBJ1-2,TRBV11-1,ASSTRDTNYGYT
many,TRBJ2-6,TRBV9,ASSAGSGANVLT
-,TRBJ2-1,TRBV11-3,ASSKTLAGAGNEQF
-,TRBJ2-5,TRBV28,ASGTVNNEQY
few,TRBJ2-1,TRBV12-3/TRBV12-4,ASSPWGGIYNEQF
-,TRBJ2-1,TRBV9,ASRGASAEGYNEQF
few,TRBJ2-1,TRBV7-9,ASSSLAGGFNEQF
-,TRBJ1-5,TRBV20-1,SARTGLNQPQH
-,TRBJ2-5,TRBV15,ATSREGKTQY
-,TRBJ1-5,TRBV6-1,ASRGDIDNQPQH
few,TRBJ2-7,TRBV5-6,ASRWGSDHYEQY
-,TRBJ1-1,TRBV2,ASSELWGTEAF
few,TRBJ2-5,TRBV4-1,ASRSRSGGSETQY
-,TRBJ2-1,TRBV11-2,ASSLDMSGQHSYNEQF
few,TRBJ1-2,TRBV14,ASSQDWGTGYGYT
-,TRBJ1-2,TRBV7-2,ASSLGAGGLYGYT
-,TRBJ2-3,TRBV12-3/TRBV12-4,ASRPLGGKQGIVTDTQY
few,TRBJ1-5,TRBV6-2/TRBV6-3,ASSYVGQGNQPQH
-,TRBJ2-3,TRBV7-2,ASSPRHTDTQY
-,TRBJ2-5,TRBV10-3,AISESGPKLETQY
-,TRBJ2-7,TRBV28,ASSFGGTSDEQY
-,TRBJ1-2,TRBV20-1,SASTGLGGYT
-,TRBJ2-3,TRBV4-1,ASSQGPAGGSTDTQY
-,TRBJ2-3,TRBV6-2/TRBV6-3,ASSFTDTGADTQY
few,TRBJ1-6,TRBV20-1,SAQPTGFVNSPLH
-,TRBJ1-2,TRBV28,ATRRTANYGYT
once,TRBJ1-2,TRBV29-1,SVEFFLGQGTKGYT
-,TRBJ2-5,TRBV11-2,ASSTHRGLQGTQY
few,TRBJ1-2,TRBV7-2,ASSLDPTGQGGYT
-,TRBJ2-3,TRBV28,ASSVLAGDLTDTQY
-,TRBJ2-3,TRBV9,ASSVDIESSTDTQY
-,TRBJ2-7,TRBV27,ASSSNKNGYEQY
many,TRBJ2-7,TRBV6-5,ASSYRRAYEQY
-,TRBJ1-2,TRBV4-3,ASSPTETENYGYT
-,TRBJ2-7,TRBV6-5,ASSYLLAGTTYEQY
-,TRBJ2-5,TRBV27,ASSYNGAPSGTQY
-,-,TRBV13,ASSLSLAGGRVSETQY
-,TRBJ2-3,TRBV7-2,ASSLLVLVSDTQY
-,TRBJ2-3,TRBV28,ASSFYGGFTDTQY
-,-,TRBV7-2,ASSPYLYEQY
once,TRBJ1-6,TRBV3-1,ASNKGAGRNSPLH
few,TRBJ2-3,TRBV2,ASSLGTSGDTDTQY
-,TRBJ1-6,TRBV6-4,ASSEMYNSPLH
-,TRBJ2-5,TRBV21-1,ASRFREEAQY
-,TRBJ2-3,TRBV6-6,ASSPNGGLGGDTQY
once,TRBJ1-6,TRBV9,ASSVKGDSPLH
-,TRBJ2-7,TRBV20-1,SAGGRFLSYEQY
once,TRBJ1-4,TRBV29-1,SVVRIDNEKLF
-,TRBJ2-1,TRBV20-1,SARDELASYNEQF
few,TRBJ2-5,TRBV28,ASSLRRLGQY
-,-,TRBV7-2,ASSLKGWQETQY
few,TRBJ2-5,TRBV24-1,ATSDAQEYQETQY